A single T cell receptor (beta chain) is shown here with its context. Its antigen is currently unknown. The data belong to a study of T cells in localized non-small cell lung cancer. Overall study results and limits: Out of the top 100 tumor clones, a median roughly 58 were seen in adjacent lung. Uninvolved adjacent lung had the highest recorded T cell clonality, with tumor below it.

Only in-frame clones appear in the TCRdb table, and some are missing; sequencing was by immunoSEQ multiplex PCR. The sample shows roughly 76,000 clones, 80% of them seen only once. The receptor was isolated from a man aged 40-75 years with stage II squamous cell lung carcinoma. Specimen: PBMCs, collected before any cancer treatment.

The CDR3 DNA follows: TGTGCCAGCAGCCACGGCAGGCGAGAAAAACTGTTTTTT. It encodes CASSHGRREKLFF. The rearrangement joins TRBV6-1 to TRBJ1-4; D unclear. The V end was cut by 6 bases, the J end by 8 bases, with 13 bases between. The CDR3 extends over 13 amino acids. The germline gives CDR1 MNHNS, CDR2 SASEGT.